This T cell receptor (beta chain) was recorded in a study of cytomegalovirus exposure and HLA in healthy donors. Primers: 60 Vbeta forward and 13 Jbeta reverse. Repertoires were generated with immunoSEQ multiplex PCR, while TCRdb's copy carries only in-frame clones and drops some. The sample contains approximately 240,000 clones, 75% to 85% of which appear only once. This clone has a handful of counts. The CDR3 length is 15 residues. The V and J ends lost 2 bases and 3 bases, in that order; junction bases with no gene match: 3. Germline values: CDR1 KGHSH, CDR2 LQKENI. The receptor's source is a woman aged 60-75 years in good health and CMV-seropositive. This chain connects TRBV18 to TRBJ2-3; TRBD2 matches 9 bases. Specimen: PBMCs. CDR3 in DNA: TGTGCCAGCTCACCAGGGACTAGCATAACAGATACGCAGTATTTT. It specifies CASSPGTSITDTQYF. Supplemented by reference TRBV18 and TRBJ2-3, the full variable domain reads NAGVMQNPRHLVRRRGQEARLRCSPMKGHSHVYWYRQLPEEGLKFMVYLQKENIIDESGMPKERFSAEFPKEGPSILRIQQVVRGDSAAYFCASSPGTSITDTQYFGPGTRLTVL.